A selection of T cell receptor beta chains follows, all from one sample in a study of blood T cell repertoires in COVID-19. TCRdb's copy holds only in-frame clones and misses some; the assay was immunoSEQ multiplex PCR. Counted here are about 150,000 clones, about 85% occurring once; the ten biggest clones make up about 2.5%. The sample was peripheral blood. The receptors here all came from a woman in her 70s with acute or convalescent COVID-19. Both conserved end residues are part of each CDR3. Fields, in order: D gene, V gene, J gene, clone size, CDR3 protein, CDR3 DNA. D genes are given only for firm matches. The size entry is marked missing in some rows and otherwise reads once, few, many or a size class.

d_gene: .; v_gene: TRBV6-4; j_gene: TRBJ2-7; abundance: .; CDR3aa: CASSDTGFWYEQYF; CDR3nt: TGTGCCAGCAGTGACACCGGGTTTTGGTACGAGCAGTACTTC
d_gene: TRBD1; v_gene: TRBV19; j_gene: TRBJ1-5; abundance: .; CDR3aa: CASNLDRGNQPQHF; CDR3nt: TGTGCCAGTAACCTGGACAGGGGCAATCAGCCCCAGCATTTT
d_gene: TRBD1; v_gene: TRBV7-6; j_gene: TRBJ2-6; abundance: .; CDR3aa: CASSERTGQGSGANVLTF; CDR3nt: TGTGCCAGCAGCGAGAGAACAGGACAGGGGTCAGGGGCCAACGTCCTGACTTTC
d_gene: .; v_gene: TRBV13; j_gene: TRBJ2-1; abundance: .; CDR3aa: CASSLERASNEQFF; CDR3nt: TGTGCCAGCAGCTTAGAGAGGGCCAGCAATGAGCAGTTCTTC
d_gene: .; v_gene: TRBV7-2; j_gene: TRBJ1-2; abundance: .; CDR3aa: CASSLDASPRYGYTF; CDR3nt: TGTGCCAGCAGCTTAGACGCCAGTCCCCGTTATGGCTACACCTTC
d_gene: TRBD1; v_gene: TRBV2; j_gene: TRBJ1-1; abundance: .; CDR3aa: CASRTGTRESFF; CDR3nt: TGTGCCAGCAGGACAGGGACACGGGAGTCTTTCTTT
d_gene: TRBD1; v_gene: TRBV7-9; j_gene: TRBJ1-4; abundance: .; CDR3aa: CASSPPTGRNEKLFF; CDR3nt: TGTGCCAGCAGCCCGCCGACAGGGAGGAATGAAAAACTGTTTTTT
d_gene: .; v_gene: TRBV3-1/TRBV3-2; j_gene: TRBJ1-5; abundance: once; CDR3aa: CASSQGTGTQPQHF; CDR3nt: TGTGCCAGCAGCCAAGGTACGGGTACTCAGCCCCAGCATTTT
d_gene: .; v_gene: TRBV11-2; j_gene: TRBJ2-5; abundance: .; CDR3aa: CASSLDRGRETQYF; CDR3nt: TGTGCCAGCAGCTTAGATCGGGGAAGAGAGACCCAGTACTTC
d_gene: TRBD1; v_gene: TRBV9; j_gene: TRBJ1-3; abundance: .; CDR3aa: CASSVGGTGVSGNTIYF; CDR3nt: TGTGCCAGCAGCGTAGGAGGGACAGGGGTCTCTGGAAACACCATATATTTT
d_gene: .; v_gene: TRBV7-2; j_gene: TRBJ1-3; abundance: .; CDR3aa: CASSGARVGNTIYF; CDR3nt: TGTGCCAGCAGCGGGGCCAGGGTTGGGAACACCATATATTTT
d_gene: .; v_gene: TRBV7-9; j_gene: TRBJ2-2; abundance: .; CDR3aa: CASSFVNTGELFF; CDR3nt: TGTGCCAGCAGCTTCGTGAACACCGGGGAGCTGTTTTTT
d_gene: .; v_gene: TRBV6-6; j_gene: TRBJ2-1; abundance: .; CDR3aa: CASDRNNEQFF; CDR3nt: TGTGCCAGCGACAGGAACAATGAGCAGTTCTTC
d_gene: TRBD2; v_gene: TRBV4-3; j_gene: TRBJ2-1; abundance: .; CDR3aa: CASSQLSLAGGRNEQFF; CDR3nt: TGCGCCAGCAGCCAACTCTCTCTAGCGGGGGGGCGGAATGAGCAGTTCTTC
d_gene: .; v_gene: TRBV24-1; j_gene: TRBJ1-1; abundance: once; CDR3aa: CATSDLQVRNTEAFF; CDR3nt: TGTGCCACCAGTGATTTGCAGGTAAGGAACACTGAAGCTTTCTTT
d_gene: TRBD1; v_gene: TRBV30; j_gene: TRBJ1-6; abundance: .; CDR3aa: CAFKRGTGGRGYNSPLHF; CDR3nt: TGTGCCTTTAAGCGTGGGACAGGGGGCCGGGGCTATAATTCACCCCTCCACTTT
d_gene: TRBD1; v_gene: TRBV11-3; j_gene: TRBJ2-1; abundance: .; CDR3aa: CASSLSGTVRYNEQFF; CDR3nt: TGTGCCAGCAGCTTATCCGGGACAGTTAGATACAATGAGCAGTTCTTC
d_gene: TRBD1; v_gene: TRBV5-6; j_gene: TRBJ1-2; abundance: .; CDR3aa: CASSLGWTGAFSGYTF; CDR3nt: TGTGCCAGCAGCTTGGGGTGGACAGGGGCCTTCAGTGGCTACACCTTC
d_gene: .; v_gene: TRBV27; j_gene: TRBJ2-1; abundance: .; CDR3aa: CASSLSLAPNNEQFF; CDR3nt: TGTGCCAGCAGTTTATCCCTAGCGCCTAACAATGAGCAGTTCTTC
d_gene: TRBD1; v_gene: TRBV3-1/TRBV3-2; j_gene: TRBJ1-2; abundance: .; CDR3aa: CASRHDGTVYGYTF; CDR3nt: TGTGCCAGCAGACATGACGGGACAGTCTATGGCTACACCTTC
d_gene: .; v_gene: TRBV10-3; j_gene: TRBJ1-2; abundance: .; CDR3aa: CAIRGQEDIGYGYTF; CDR3nt: TGTGCCATCAGGGGCCAAGAGGACATCGGCTATGGCTACACCTTC
d_gene: .; v_gene: TRBV5-1; j_gene: TRBJ2-3; abundance: .; CDR3aa: CASSLDLDTQYF; CDR3nt: TGCGCCAGCAGCTTGGATCTAGATACGCAGTATTTT
d_gene: .; v_gene: TRBV27; j_gene: TRBJ1-6; abundance: few; CDR3aa: CASSWRNDRWSSYNSPLHF; CDR3nt: TGTGCCAGCAGTTGGCGGAACGACAGGTGGAGCTCCTATAATTCACCCCTCCACTTT
d_gene: .; v_gene: TRBV7-9; j_gene: TRBJ2-5; abundance: .; CDR3aa: CASRPLEGAYQETQYF; CDR3nt: TGTGCCAGCAGACCGCTGGAAGGGGCGTACCAAGAGACCCAGTACTTC
d_gene: .; v_gene: TRBV19; j_gene: TRBJ2-3; abundance: .; CDR3aa: CASSIQGGWAPDTQYF; CDR3nt: TGTGCCAGTAGTATTCAGGGGGGATGGGCCCCAGATACGCAGTATTTT
d_gene: .; v_gene: TRBV19; j_gene: TRBJ1-1; abundance: .; CDR3aa: CASSEQGTEAFF; CDR3nt: TGTGCCAGTAGTGAACAGGGTACTGAAGCTTTCTTT
d_gene: TRBD1; v_gene: TRBV6-5; j_gene: TRBJ1-6; abundance: .; CDR3aa: CASSYGRQGNSPLHF; CDR3nt: TGTGCCAGCAGTTACGGGCGACAGGGCAATTCACCCCTCCACTTT
d_gene: TRBD1; v_gene: TRBV2; j_gene: TRBJ1-4; abundance: .; CDR3aa: CAGSRDRGDEKLFF; CDR3nt: TGTGCCGGCTCAAGGGACAGGGGGGATGAAAAACTGTTTTTT
d_gene: TRBD1; v_gene: TRBV10-3; j_gene: TRBJ1-3; abundance: .; CDR3aa: CAISSTGGGGNTIYF; CDR3nt: TGTGCCATCAGCTCGACAGGGGGTGGTGGAAACACCATATATTTT
d_gene: .; v_gene: TRBV9; j_gene: TRBJ2-6; abundance: once; CDR3aa: CASSVGRGRGPNSGANVLTF; CDR3nt: TGTGCCAGCAGCGTGGGGAGGGGCAGGGGGCCCAACTCTGGGGCCAACGTCCTGACTTTC
d_gene: TRBD2; v_gene: TRBV4-1; j_gene: TRBJ2-7; abundance: .; CDR3aa: CASSLREGYEQYF; CDR3nt: TGCGCCAGCAGCCTAAGGGAGGGATACGAGCAGTACTTC
d_gene: .; v_gene: TRBV7-2; j_gene: TRBJ2-1; abundance: .; CDR3aa: CASSRSGPNNEQFF; CDR3nt: TGTGCCAGCAGCCGGAGCGGGCCCAACAATGAGCAGTTCTTC
d_gene: .; v_gene: TRBV12-3/TRBV12-4; j_gene: TRBJ2-2; abundance: .; CDR3aa: CASELLNTGELFF; CDR3nt: TGTGCCAGCGAACTCCTGAACACCGGGGAGCTGTTTTTT
d_gene: TRBD1; v_gene: TRBV7-2; j_gene: TRBJ1-4; abundance: .; CDR3aa: CASSFQGVNEKLFF; CDR3nt: TGTGCCAGCAGCTTCCAGGGGGTTAATGAAAAACTGTTTTTT
d_gene: TRBD1; v_gene: TRBV4-1; j_gene: TRBJ1-4; abundance: .; CDR3aa: CASSQGSRGGTGSEKLFF; CDR3nt: TGCGCCAGCAGCCAAGGCAGTAGGGGGGGGACAGGGTCCGAAAAACTGTTTTTT
d_gene: .; v_gene: TRBV2; j_gene: TRBJ1-2; abundance: .; CDR3aa: CASMFRGSIGYGYTF; CDR3nt: TGTGCCAGCATGTTCCGGGGGTCAATCGGTTATGGCTACACCTTC
d_gene: .; v_gene: TRBV27; j_gene: TRBJ2-7; abundance: .; CDR3aa: CASSLGQSYEQYF; CDR3nt: TGTGCCAGCAGTTTAGGACAGAGCTACGAGCAGTACTTC
d_gene: .; v_gene: TRBV7-8; j_gene: TRBJ1-1; abundance: .; CDR3aa: CASSLNLGGNTEAFF; CDR3nt: TGTGCCAGCAGCTTAAATCTCGGGGGGAACACTGAAGCTTTCTTT
d_gene: TRBD1; v_gene: TRBV6-2/TRBV6-3; j_gene: TRBJ1-5; abundance: .; CDR3aa: CASSTQGDSNQPQHF; CDR3nt: TGTGCCAGCAGTACACAGGGGGATAGCAATCAGCCCCAGCATTTT
d_gene: .; v_gene: TRBV6-2/TRBV6-3; j_gene: TRBJ2-3; abundance: .; CDR3aa: CASSPGTFLSSNTQYF; CDR3nt: TGTGCCAGCAGTCCCGGGACATTTCTTTCTTCGAATACGCAGTATTTT
d_gene: .; v_gene: TRBV3-1/TRBV3-2; j_gene: TRBJ1-6; abundance: .; CDR3aa: CASSPGRRLSYNSPLHF; CDR3nt: TGTGCCAGCAGCCCGGGGAGACGGCTCTCCTATAATTCACCCCTCCACTTT
d_gene: TRBD1; v_gene: TRBV11-2; j_gene: TRBJ1-4; abundance: once; CDR3aa: CASSLGDRDLEKLFF; CDR3nt: TGTGCCAGCAGCTTAGGGGACAGGGACTTGGAAAAACTGTTTTTT
d_gene: TRBD1; v_gene: TRBV6-2/TRBV6-3; j_gene: TRBJ1-5; abundance: .; CDR3aa: CASTYSGGFRQPQHF; CDR3nt: TGTGCCAGCACCTACTCAGGGGGCTTTCGGCAGCCCCAGCATTTT
d_gene: TRBD1; v_gene: TRBV6-1; j_gene: TRBJ1-2; abundance: once; CDR3aa: CASSEALGQGAYGYTF; CDR3nt: TGTGCCAGCAGTGAAGCTCTGGGACAGGGGGCTTACGGCTACACCTTC
d_gene: TRBD2; v_gene: TRBV7-3; j_gene: TRBJ2-2; abundance: .; CDR3aa: CASSLGRGDTGELFF; CDR3nt: TGTGCCAGCAGCTTAGGTCGGGGGGACACCGGGGAGCTGTTTTTT
d_gene: .; v_gene: TRBV10-3; j_gene: TRBJ2-7; abundance: .; CDR3aa: CAISGLSGYEQYF; CDR3nt: TGTGCCATCAGTGGGCTATCGGGCTACGAGCAGTACTTC
d_gene: TRBD1; v_gene: TRBV4-2; j_gene: TRBJ2-1; abundance: .; CDR3aa: CASSHLETGEQFF; CDR3nt: TGTGCCAGCAGCCACCTAGAGACAGGGGAGCAGTTCTTC
d_gene: .; v_gene: TRBV7-9; j_gene: TRBJ2-6; abundance: .; CDR3aa: CASSLALHRDSGANVLTF; CDR3nt: TGTGCCAGCAGCTTAGCGTTGCACAGGGACTCTGGGGCCAACGTCCTGACTTTC
d_gene: .; v_gene: TRBV3-1/TRBV3-2; j_gene: TRBJ2-3; abundance: .; CDR3aa: CASSQVSLGDTDTQYF; CDR3nt: TGTGCCAGCAGCCAAGTCTCATTGGGCGACACAGATACGCAGTATTTT
d_gene: TRBD2; v_gene: TRBV11-2; j_gene: TRBJ2-5; abundance: .; CDR3aa: CASSQSGGHQETQYF; CDR3nt: TGTGCCAGCAGCCAAAGCGGGGGACACCAAGAGACCCAGTACTTC